These T cell receptor beta chains were read from a single sample in a study of CD8 T cells in ankylosing spondylitis. TCRdb independently ran MiXCR on the 5' RACE reads; one entry per CDR3 protein. The top ten clones hold 6.6% of a sample with hundreds of thousands of distinct CDR3 sequences, about 26% of them seen once. Material: blood, either unsorted or a sorted T cell fraction (not recorded which). These receptors originate from a male donor with ankylosing spondylitis or in good health (not recorded which). Each CDR3 is given with its conserved first and last residue. The D gene is left open where the match is weak. Size values are once, few and many counts, or a class for expanded clones, and some rows have none.

V	length	J	D	size	CDR3	DNA
TRBV12-3/TRBV12-4	15	TRBJ2-4	TRBD1	NA	CASSYGQGAANIQYF	TGTGCCAGCAGTTACGGACAGGGGGCAGCAAACATTCAGTACTTC
TRBV4-1	15	TRBJ2-1	TRBD2	NA	CASSHRLAGGNEQFF	TGCGCCAGCAGCCACAGACTAGCGGGAGGAAATGAGCAGTTCTTC
TRBV20-1	13	TRBJ1-6	NA	few	CSASSGLTSPLHF	TGCAGTGCTAGTTCGGGACTCACCTCACCCCTCCACTTT
TRBV10-3	14	TRBJ2-7	TRBD1	few	CATTGQGTSYEQYF	TGTGCCACTACCGGACAGGGAACCTCCTACGAGCAGTACTTC
TRBV29-1	14	TRBJ2-7	TRBD2	few	CSGGAGGSSYEQYF	TGCAGCGGGGGAGCGGGAGGGAGCTCCTACGAGCAGTACTTC
TRBV29-1	17	TRBJ2-1	NA	NA	CSGKGASTGEGYGEQFF	TGCAGCGGCAAAGGTGCCTCAACGGGAGAAGGGTATGGCGAGCAGTTCTTC
TRBV10-3	14	TRBJ2-1	TRBD2	many	CAIGPSGSLNEQFF	TGTGCCATAGGGCCGAGCGGGAGCCTCAATGAGCAGTTCTTC
TRBV4-1	12	TRBJ1-2	NA	many	CASSPGTYGYTF	TGCGCCAGCAGCCCCGGCACCTATGGCTACACCTTC
TRBV5-4	14	TRBJ2-5	NA	many	CASSRRDKQETQYF	TGTGCCAGCAGCCGCCGGGACAAGCAAGAGACCCAGTACTTC
TRBV6-5	15	TRBJ2-3	TRBD1	many	CASSYSGQGTDTQYF	TGTGCCAGCAGCTACTCGGGACAGGGGACAGATACGCAGTATTTT
TRBV20-1	15	TRBJ2-7	TRBD2	NA	CSARDLSGRAYEQYF	TGCAGTGCTAGAGATCTTAGCGGGAGGGCCTACGAGCAGTACTTC
TRBV23-1	14	TRBJ2-3	NA	NA	CASRGTYSTDTQYF	TGCGCCAGCAGAGGGACATATAGCACAGATACGCAGTATTTT
TRBV6-5	14	TRBJ1-2	NA	many	CASSYGPSNYGYTF	TGTGCCAGCAGCTACGGACCTTCCAACTATGGCTACACCTTC
TRBV20-1	15	TRBJ2-5	NA	once	CSAKGTPVGQETQYF	TGCAGTGCCAAGGGGACCCCAGTTGGACAAGAGACCCAGTACTTC
TRBV3-1	15	TRBJ2-5	TRBD2	many	CASSQVAGVGETQYF	TGTGCCAGCAGCCAAGTAGCGGGAGTAGGTGAGACCCAGTACTTC
TRBV20-1	12	TRBJ2-1	NA	few	CSARRGSLEQFF	TGCAGTGCTAGGAGGGGTAGTTTGGAGCAGTTCTTC
TRBV5-1	17	TRBJ2-7	TRBD2	many	CASSPEWTSGRFYEQYF	TGCGCCAGCAGCCCCGAGTGGACTAGCGGGAGGTTTTACGAGCAGTACTTC